This T cell receptor (beta chain) was recorded in a study of T cell responses to AZD1222 COVID-19 vaccine. The V segment lost 0 bases and the J segment 5 bases; nucleotides outside the gene matches: 3. This CDR3 has 14 amino acids. Germline CDR1 reads WNHNN; CDR2 reads SYGVQD (reference sequence). Sequencing was performed with immunoSEQ multiplex PCR; in TCRdb, only in-frame clones are kept and a portion is missing. This table has about 150,000 clones, 80% to 95% appearing once. This rearrangement joins TRBV10-1 to TRBJ2-5, with TRBD1 identical over 7 bases. This TCR was recovered from an adult in good health. The sequenced sample was peripheral blood, obtained on day 0 of AZD1222 vaccination. The CDR3 loop is CASSESTGPETQYF. The CDR3, as DNA: TGCGCCAGCAGTGAGTCGACAGGGCCGGAGACCCAGTACTTC.